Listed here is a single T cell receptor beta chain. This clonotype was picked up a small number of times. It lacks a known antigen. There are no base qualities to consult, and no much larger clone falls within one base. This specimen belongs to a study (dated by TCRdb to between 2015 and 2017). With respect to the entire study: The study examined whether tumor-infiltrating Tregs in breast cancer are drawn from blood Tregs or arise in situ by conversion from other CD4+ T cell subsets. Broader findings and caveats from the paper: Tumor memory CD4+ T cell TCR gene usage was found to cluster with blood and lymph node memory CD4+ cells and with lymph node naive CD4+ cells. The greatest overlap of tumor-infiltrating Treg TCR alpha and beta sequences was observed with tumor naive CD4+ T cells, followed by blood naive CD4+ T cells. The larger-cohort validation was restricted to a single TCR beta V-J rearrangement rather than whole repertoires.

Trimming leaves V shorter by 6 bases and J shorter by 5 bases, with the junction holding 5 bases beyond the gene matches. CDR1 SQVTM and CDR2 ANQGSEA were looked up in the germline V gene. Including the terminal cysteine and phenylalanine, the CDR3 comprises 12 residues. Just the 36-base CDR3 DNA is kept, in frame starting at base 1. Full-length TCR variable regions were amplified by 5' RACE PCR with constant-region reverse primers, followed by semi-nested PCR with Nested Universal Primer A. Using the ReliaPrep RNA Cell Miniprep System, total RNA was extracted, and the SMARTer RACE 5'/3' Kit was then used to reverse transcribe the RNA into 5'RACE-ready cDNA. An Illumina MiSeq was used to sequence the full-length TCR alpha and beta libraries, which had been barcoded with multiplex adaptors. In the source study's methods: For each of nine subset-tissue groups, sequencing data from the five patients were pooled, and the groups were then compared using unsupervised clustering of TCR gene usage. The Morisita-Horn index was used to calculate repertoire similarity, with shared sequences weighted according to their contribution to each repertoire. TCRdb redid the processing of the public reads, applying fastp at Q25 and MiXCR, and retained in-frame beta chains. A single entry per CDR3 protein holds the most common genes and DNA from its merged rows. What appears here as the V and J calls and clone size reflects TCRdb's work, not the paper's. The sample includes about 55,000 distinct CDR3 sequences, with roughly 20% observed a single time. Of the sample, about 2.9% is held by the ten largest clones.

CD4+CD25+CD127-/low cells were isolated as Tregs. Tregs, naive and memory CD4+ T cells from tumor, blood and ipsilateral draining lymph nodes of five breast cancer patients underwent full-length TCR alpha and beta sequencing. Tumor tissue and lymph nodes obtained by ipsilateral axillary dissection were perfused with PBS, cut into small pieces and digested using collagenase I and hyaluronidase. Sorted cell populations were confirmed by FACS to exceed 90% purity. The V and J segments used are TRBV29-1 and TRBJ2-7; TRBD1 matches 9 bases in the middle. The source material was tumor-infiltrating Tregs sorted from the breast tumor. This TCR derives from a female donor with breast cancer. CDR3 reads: CSVEGQGHEQYF. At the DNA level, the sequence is TGCAGCGTCGAGGGACAGGGTCACGAGCAGTACTTC.